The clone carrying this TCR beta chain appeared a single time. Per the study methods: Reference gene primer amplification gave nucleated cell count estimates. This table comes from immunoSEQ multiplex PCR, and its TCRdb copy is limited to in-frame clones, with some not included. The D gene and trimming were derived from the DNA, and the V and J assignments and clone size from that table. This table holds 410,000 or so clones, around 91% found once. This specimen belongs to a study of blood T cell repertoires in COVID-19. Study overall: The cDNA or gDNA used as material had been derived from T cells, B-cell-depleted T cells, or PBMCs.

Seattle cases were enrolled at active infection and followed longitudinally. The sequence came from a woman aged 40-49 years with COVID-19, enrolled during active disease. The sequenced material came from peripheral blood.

In DNA form, the CDR3 reads TGTGCCACTCAAATGGACGGGGGGTTGGGTGGCTACACCTTC. It yields the protein CATQMDGGLGGYTF. The chain recombines TRBV19 with TRBJ1-2; D may be TRBD1 (5 bases). The germline V gene encodes CDR1 LNHDA and CDR2 SQIVND (reference sequence). CDR3 length: 14 amino acids. Deletions cut 10 bases from V and 7 bases from J, with 22 bases between.